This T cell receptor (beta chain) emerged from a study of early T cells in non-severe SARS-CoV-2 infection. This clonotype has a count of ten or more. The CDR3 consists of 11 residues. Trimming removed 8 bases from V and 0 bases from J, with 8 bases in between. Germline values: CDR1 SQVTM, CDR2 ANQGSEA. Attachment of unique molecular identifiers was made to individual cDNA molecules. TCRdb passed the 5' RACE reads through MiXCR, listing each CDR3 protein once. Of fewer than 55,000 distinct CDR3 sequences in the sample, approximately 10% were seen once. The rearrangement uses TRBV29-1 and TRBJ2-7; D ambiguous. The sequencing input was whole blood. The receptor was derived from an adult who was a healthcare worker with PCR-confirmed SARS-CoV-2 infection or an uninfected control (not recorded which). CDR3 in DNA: TGCAGCTCCAACCTCTCCTACGAGCAGTACTTC. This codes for CSSNLSYEQYF.